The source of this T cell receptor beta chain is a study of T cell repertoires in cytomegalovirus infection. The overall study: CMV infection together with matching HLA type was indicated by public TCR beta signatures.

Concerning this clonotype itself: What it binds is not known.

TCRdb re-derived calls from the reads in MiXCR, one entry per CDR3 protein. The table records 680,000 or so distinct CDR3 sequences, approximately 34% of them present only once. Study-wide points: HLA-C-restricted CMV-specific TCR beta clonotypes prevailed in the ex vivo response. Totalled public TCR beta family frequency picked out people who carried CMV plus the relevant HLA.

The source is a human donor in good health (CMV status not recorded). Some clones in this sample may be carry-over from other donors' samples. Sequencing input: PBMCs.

The CDR3 DNA reads TGTGCCAGCAGGTCGACGGGGGAATACAATGAGCAGTTCTTC. The encoded protein is CASRSTGEYNEQFF. The chain recombines TRBV28 with TRBJ2-1; TRBD2 might be the D (6 bases). This CDR3 is 14 amino acids long. Deletions cut 6 bases from V and 4 bases from J, with 13 bases between. From germline, CDR1 is MDHEN and CDR2 SYDVKM.